This T cell receptor beta chain came from a study of T-cell memory formation after mild COVID-19. Whole-study context: Clusters of TCRs were largely donor specific. Overall study findings and caveats: Mainly in CM and EM were contracting CD4+ clones; CD8+ were in EMRA. Second-wave clones reaching peak frequency on day 37 lacked confirmed SARS-CoV-2 specificity.

TCRdb re-analysed the 5' RACE reads in MiXCR, keeping a single row per CDR3 protein. The sample yields roughly 160,000 distinct CDR3 sequences, over 10% seen once. This clonotype has only a few counts. Its specificity is not known. This CDR3 spans 16 amino acids. V lost 5 bases to trimming and J lost 4 bases; unmatched junction nucleotides: 13. The germline CDR1 and CDR2 sequences are MNHEY and SVGAGI. This TCR derives from a man younger than 35 who had mild COVID-19 (a few samples of this study predate the infection). Cell type and time point are not known. The sample consisted of PBMCs or a T cell subset sorted from them (not recorded which). The chain links TRBV6-5 to TRBJ2-5; 7 nucleotides align to TRBD2. The CDR3, as DNA: TGTGCCAGCAGTCCCCCCCCGGGGAGCGGGACAGAGACCCAGTACTTC. It encodes CASSPPPGSGTETQYF.